This T cell receptor (beta chain) comes out of a study of siplizumab effects on memory and regulatory T cells. V shed 1 base and J 4 bases; nucleotides not matched to a gene: 6. Germline V gene data show CDR1 as LNHNV and CDR2 as YYDKDF (reference sequence). The length of the CDR3 is 16 residues. Sequenced by immunoSEQ multiplex PCR; TCRdb stores in-frame clones only, minus some. The data hold more than 85,000 clones, with 75% to 95% observed a single time. The sequence was obtained from a human donor in good health. Some clones in this sample may be carry-over from other donors' samples. The chain joins TRBV15 to TRBJ2-3, with 9 bases identical to TRBD2. Sequences were obtained from CD4+ T cells sorted from blood. CDR3: CATSRGGREGADTQYF. The CDR3 DNA follows: TGTGCCACCAGCAGAGGGGGGCGGGAGGGCGCAGATACGCAGTATTTT.